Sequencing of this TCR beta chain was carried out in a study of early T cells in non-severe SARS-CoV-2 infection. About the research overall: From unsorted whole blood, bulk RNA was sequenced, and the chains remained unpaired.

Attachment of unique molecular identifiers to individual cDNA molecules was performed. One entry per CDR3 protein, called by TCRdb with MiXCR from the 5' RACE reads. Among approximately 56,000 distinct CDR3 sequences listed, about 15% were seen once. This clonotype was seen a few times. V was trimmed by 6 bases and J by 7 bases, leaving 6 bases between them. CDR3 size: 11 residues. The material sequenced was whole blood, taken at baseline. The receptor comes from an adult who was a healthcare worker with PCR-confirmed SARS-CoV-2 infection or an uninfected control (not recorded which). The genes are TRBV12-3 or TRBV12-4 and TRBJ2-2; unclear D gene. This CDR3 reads CASRYSGELFF. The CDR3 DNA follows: TGTGCCAGCAGATACAGCGGGGAGCTGTTTTTT.